Listed below are T cell receptor beta chains from one sample, sequenced in a study of T cells in Graves' hyperthyroidism and ophthalmopathy. TCRdb reanalysed the multiplex PCR reads using MiXCR and keeps one entry per CDR3 protein. The sample includes about 640,000 distinct CDR3 sequences, roughly 20% of them seen just once. The specimen sequenced was blood. The receptors derive from a man aged 25 to 40 with Graves' ophthalmopathy. CDR3s include the opening cysteine and the closing phenylalanine or tryptophan. A D gene is named only where the DNA matches it firmly. The size field is filled for only some rows; it gives once, few, many or a size class.

d_gene: TRBD1; v_gene: TRBV6-5; j_gene: TRBJ2-6; abundance: .; CDR3nt: TGTGCCAGCAGTTTTAGACAGGGTCCGCTATCTGGGGCCAACGTCCTGACTTTC; CDR3aa: CASSFRQGPLSGANVLTF
d_gene: TRBD2; v_gene: TRBV3-1; j_gene: TRBJ2-5; abundance: many; CDR3nt: TGTGCCAGCAGCCAAGGTGCGGGAGTCGTAGAGACCCAGTACTTC; CDR3aa: CASSQGAGVVETQYF
d_gene: TRBD2; v_gene: TRBV7-2; j_gene: TRBJ2-1; abundance: many; CDR3nt: TGTGCCAGCAGCTTATCGCCTAGCGGGAACCGGGATGAGCAGTTCTTC; CDR3aa: CASSLSPSGNRDEQFF
d_gene: .; v_gene: TRBV5-1; j_gene: TRBJ2-1; abundance: .; CDR3nt: TGCGCCAGCAGCTCCCGCGGTAGCGGAGGGGATGAGCAGTTCTTC; CDR3aa: CASSSRGSGGDEQFF
d_gene: TRBD2; v_gene: TRBV11-2; j_gene: TRBJ2-1; abundance: many; CDR3nt: TGTGCCAGCAGCCCCAGAGCGGGAGGGCCGCATGAGCAGTTCTTC; CDR3aa: CASSPRAGGPHEQFF
d_gene: TRBD2; v_gene: TRBV30; j_gene: TRBJ2-7; abundance: many; CDR3nt: TGTGCCTGGAGTGGCGGGACTAGCGTGTACGAGCAGTACTTC; CDR3aa: CAWSGGTSVYEQYF
d_gene: .; v_gene: TRBV29-1; j_gene: TRBJ2-3; abundance: .; CDR3nt: TGCAGCGTTGCAGGGACCCGCACAGATACGCAGTATTTT; CDR3aa: CSVAGTRTDTQYF
d_gene: .; v_gene: TRBV30; j_gene: TRBJ1-6; abundance: many; CDR3nt: TGTGCCTGGGGTAGTTCACCCCTCCACTTT; CDR3aa: CAWGSSPLHF
d_gene: TRBD1; v_gene: TRBV11-2; j_gene: TRBJ2-1; abundance: .; CDR3nt: TGTGCCAGCAGACCAACAGGGGGCAGGACCTACAATGAGCAGTTCTTC; CDR3aa: CASRPTGGRTYNEQFF
d_gene: .; v_gene: TRBV28; j_gene: TRBJ1-5; abundance: many; CDR3nt: TGTGCCAGCAGCTTAAGTGGTGGCAATCAGCCCCAGCATTTT; CDR3aa: CASSLSGGNQPQHF
d_gene: TRBD2; v_gene: TRBV18; j_gene: TRBJ2-5; abundance: .; CDR3nt: TGTGCCAGCTCTCCGGGACTAGCGACCTTTCAAGAGACCCAGTACTTC; CDR3aa: CASSPGLATFQETQYF
d_gene: .; v_gene: TRBV18; j_gene: TRBJ2-2; abundance: few; CDR3nt: TGTGCCAGCTCACCACCGGGGCGGACCGGGGAGCTGTTTTTT; CDR3aa: CASSPPGRTGELFF
d_gene: TRBD1; v_gene: TRBV20-1; j_gene: TRBJ2-3; abundance: .; CDR3nt: TGCAGTGCTAGACCGACAGGGGGAGATACGCAGTATTTT; CDR3aa: CSARPTGGDTQYF
d_gene: .; v_gene: TRBV19; j_gene: TRBJ2-7; abundance: .; CDR3nt: TGTGCCAGTAGTATAGGGGGCGTGGACTACGAGCAGTACTTC; CDR3aa: CASSIGGVDYEQYF
d_gene: .; v_gene: TRBV9; j_gene: TRBJ2-3; abundance: once; CDR3nt: TGTGCCAGCAGCGTAGGGCTAGCAGATACGCAGTATTTT; CDR3aa: CASSVGLADTQYF
d_gene: TRBD2; v_gene: TRBV6-1; j_gene: TRBJ2-1; abundance: .; CDR3nt: TGTGCCAGCAGTGAAGCTGGGACTAGCGGGAGGATTGGTGAGCAGTTCTTC; CDR3aa: CASSEAGTSGRIGEQFF
d_gene: .; v_gene: TRBV30; j_gene: TRBJ1-2; abundance: few; CDR3nt: TGTGCCTGGAGTGTACCCGGGGGGGCCACCTTC; CDR3aa: CAWSVPGGATF
d_gene: .; v_gene: TRBV28; j_gene: TRBJ1-2; abundance: many; CDR3nt: TGTGCCAGCGTACCAGGTGGCACCAACTATGGCTACACCTTC; CDR3aa: CASVPGGTNYGYTF
d_gene: .; v_gene: TRBV4-2; j_gene: TRBJ2-7; abundance: .; CDR3nt: TGTGCCAGCAGCCCTCAGGGGGGGAAGCCCTACGAGCAGTACTTC; CDR3aa: CASSPQGGKPYEQYF
d_gene: TRBD1; v_gene: TRBV12-5; j_gene: TRBJ2-2; abundance: .; CDR3nt: TGTGCTAGTGGTTTGGCCACGGGGGACAGGGGATACACCGGGGAGCTGTTTTTT; CDR3aa: CASGLATGDRGYTGELFF
d_gene: TRBD2; v_gene: TRBV10-1; j_gene: TRBJ2-1; abundance: .; CDR3nt: TGCGCCAGCAGTGAGTCTCTAGCGGGAGGGGTCCCGAATGAGCAGTTCTTC; CDR3aa: CASSESLAGGVPNEQFF
d_gene: TRBD2; v_gene: TRBV11-2; j_gene: TRBJ2-1; abundance: many; CDR3nt: TGTGCCAGCAGCCCTCCCCAGTCGGGACTAGCGGGAGTATTGGACAATGAGCAGTTCTTC; CDR3aa: CASSPPQSGLAGVLDNEQFF
d_gene: TRBD1; v_gene: TRBV5-1; j_gene: TRBJ2-3; abundance: few; CDR3nt: TGCGCCAGCTTTGGACAGGGCCCAGATACGCAGTATTTT; CDR3aa: CASFGQGPDTQYF
d_gene: .; v_gene: TRBV28; j_gene: TRBJ2-7; abundance: .; CDR3nt: TGTGCCAGCAGTTTGCCGTCGGGCGAGCAGTACTTC; CDR3aa: CASSLPSGEQYF
d_gene: TRBD2; v_gene: TRBV20-1; j_gene: TRBJ2-3; abundance: .; CDR3nt: TGCAGTGCTAGGCTACTGGGGGGGACTAGCAGCGCAGATACGCAGTATTTT; CDR3aa: CSARLLGGTSSADTQYF
d_gene: .; v_gene: TRBV11-2; j_gene: TRBJ2-1; abundance: many; CDR3nt: TGTGCCAGCAGCTTAGGTCTTGGGTCCTACAATGAGCAGTTCTTC; CDR3aa: CASSLGLGSYNEQFF
d_gene: .; v_gene: TRBV7-9; j_gene: TRBJ2-7; abundance: .; CDR3nt: TGTGCCAGCAGCTTAGGGCGCAGGGCCACCTACGAGCAGTACTTC; CDR3aa: CASSLGRRATYEQYF
d_gene: .; v_gene: TRBV19; j_gene: TRBJ2-1; abundance: once; CDR3nt: TGTGCCAGTAGTATAGCGCAAGGTAATGAGCAGTTCTTC; CDR3aa: CASSIAQGNEQFF
d_gene: .; v_gene: TRBV5-4; j_gene: TRBJ2-5; abundance: .; CDR3nt: TGTGCCAGCAGCTTGGCTAGCTCTGGGGAGACCCAGTACTTC; CDR3aa: CASSLASSGETQYF
d_gene: .; v_gene: TRBV28; j_gene: TRBJ2-7; abundance: many; CDR3nt: TGTGCCAGCAGTTTAGGGGCCGGTTCGGGCGAGCAGTACTTC; CDR3aa: CASSLGAGSGEQYF
d_gene: .; v_gene: TRBV19; j_gene: TRBJ2-1; abundance: .; CDR3nt: TGTGCCAGTATAGGGTACAATGAGCAGTTCTTC; CDR3aa: CASIGYNEQFF
d_gene: .; v_gene: TRBV28; j_gene: TRBJ1-2; abundance: .; CDR3nt: TGTGCCAGCAGTCCCGCCGATGGAAAGTATGGCTACACCTTC; CDR3aa: CASSPADGKYGYTF
d_gene: TRBD2; v_gene: TRBV12-3/TRBV12-4; j_gene: TRBJ2-3; abundance: many; CDR3nt: TGTGCCAGCAGCCATGGACTAGCGGGAGGATCTAGCACAGATACGCAGTATTTT; CDR3aa: CASSHGLAGGSSTDTQYF
d_gene: .; v_gene: TRBV7-8; j_gene: TRBJ2-1; abundance: .; CDR3nt: TGTGCCAGCAGCTTACGAGGGAATGATGAGCAGTCCTTC; CDR3aa: CASSLRGNDEQSF
d_gene: TRBD1; v_gene: TRBV7-8; j_gene: TRBJ1-2; abundance: few; CDR3nt: TGTGCCAGCAGCTTGACGGGACAGGGAAGCACTAACTATGGCTACACCTTC; CDR3aa: CASSLTGQGSTNYGYTF
d_gene: .; v_gene: TRBV5-8; j_gene: TRBJ2-5; abundance: many; CDR3nt: TGTGCCAGCAGCTCTAGAATGTACCAAGAGACCCAGTACTTC; CDR3aa: CASSSRMYQETQYF
d_gene: TRBD1; v_gene: TRBV7-8; j_gene: TRBJ1-3; abundance: .; CDR3nt: TGTGCCAGCAGCCCCCGGACAGGTTTTGGAGTGGCCTCTGGAAACACCATATATTTT; CDR3aa: CASSPRTGFGVASGNTIYF
d_gene: TRBD2; v_gene: TRBV12-3/TRBV12-4; j_gene: TRBJ2-4; abundance: .; CDR3nt: TGTGCCAGCAGTTTAGGGCTAGCGGGAGACATTCAGTACTTC; CDR3aa: CASSLGLAGDIQYF
d_gene: .; v_gene: TRBV20-1; j_gene: TRBJ2-3; abundance: few; CDR3nt: TGCAGTGCTCCCACCCGGAGCTACGGTACGCAGTATTTT; CDR3aa: CSAPTRSYGTQYF
d_gene: TRBD2; v_gene: TRBV3-1; j_gene: TRBJ2-6; abundance: .; CDR3nt: TGTGCCAGCAGCCTTCAACCGGGGGGGGCAGGGGCCAACGTCCTGACTTTC; CDR3aa: CASSLQPGGAGANVLTF
d_gene: .; v_gene: TRBV27; j_gene: TRBJ2-7; abundance: many; CDR3nt: TGTGCCAGCAGTTTTGGTCCCTGGGAGCAGTACTTC; CDR3aa: CASSFGPWEQYF
d_gene: .; v_gene: TRBV11-2; j_gene: TRBJ1-1; abundance: .; CDR3nt: TGTGCCAGCACCTTAAAAGGGATGAACACTGAAGCTTTCTTT; CDR3aa: CASTLKGMNTEAFF